These 6 T cell receptor beta chains share one sample of origin, sequenced in a study of blood T cells in healthy people across ages. The second PCR ran about 6 to 12 cycles with a sample-barcoded 5' primer and J-beta primers. From the 5' RACE reads, TCRdb called clonotypes with MiXCR, one entry per CDR3 protein. Of about 1,500,000 distinct CDR3 sequences listed, 28% were seen once; the top ten hold roughly 8%. Sequencing input: blood. The source of these receptors is a woman aged 25 to 39 in good health.

This clonotype has a handful of counts. The chain has TRBV20-1 and TRBJ2-1, with D unclear. CDR1 is DFQATT and CDR2 is SNEGSKA in the germline V gene (reference sequence). Deletions cut 4 bases from V and 3 bases from J, with 19 bases between. CDR3 length: 16 amino acids. The CDR3 loop reads CSATRFASGDYNEQFF. CDR3 DNA sequence: TGCAGTGCTACGAGGTTCGCTAGTGGGGACTACAATGAGCAGTTCTTC.

This clonotype was counted only a few times. The chain joins TRBV7-6 to TRBJ2-2; TRBD1 or TRBD2 may be the D gene (5 bases each). Germline CDR1 SGHVS, CDR2 FNYEAQ. The CDR3 covers 16 residues. V was trimmed by 0 bases and J by 5 bases, leaving 13 bases between them. CDR3 bases: TGTGCCAGCAGCTTAGCTTCAGGGTCGGGGACCGGGGAGCTGTTTTTT. This encodes CASSLASGSGTGELFF.

The V gene is TRBV5-1, the J gene TRBJ1-4, with 10 bases matching TRBD1. V lost 5 bases and J lost 2; bases outside the gene matches: 24. The CDR3 sequence is 22 residues long. The V gene's germline CDR1 is SGHRS and CDR2 YFSETQ. CDR3 coding DNA: TGCGCCAGCAGTTTCCGCGCCCGATCCGGGACAGGGGCCTCGGGGACTAATGAAAAACTGTTTTTT. Protein: CASSFRARSGTGASGTNEKLFF.

The genes are TRBV12-3 or TRBV12-4 and TRBJ2-7; weak D call: TRBD2 (6 bases). Trimming left V 3 bases short and J 3 bases short, with 12 bases between. This CDR3 is built from 14 residues. The CDR3 protein is CASSFTWRGYEQYF. CDR3 DNA sequence: TGTGCCAGCAGTTTCACTTGGAGGGGCTACGAGCAGTACTTC.

This clonotype was counted a few times. The chain recombines TRBV12-3 or TRBV12-4 with TRBJ2-1; weak D call: TRBD1 (5 bases). Trimming pared 6 bases from V and 5 bases from J, leaving 11 bases between. This CDR3 comprises 13 residues. Here the CDR3 DNA reads TGTGCCAGCAGCTGGGTCAGGGACAATGAGCAGTTCTTC. Protein sequence: CASSWVRDNEQFF.

This clonotype was picked up a small number of times. This sequence joins TRBV5-6 and TRBJ1-2; tentative D call: TRBD1 (5 bases). Germline CDR1 reads SGHDT; CDR2 reads YYEEEE. The V end was cut by 4 bases, the J end by 8 bases, with 12 bases between. The CDR3 is 12 residues long. CDR3 sequence reads: CASSQGLLGYTF. DNA of the CDR3: TGTGCCAGCAGCCAGGGCCTTTTGGGCTACACCTTC.